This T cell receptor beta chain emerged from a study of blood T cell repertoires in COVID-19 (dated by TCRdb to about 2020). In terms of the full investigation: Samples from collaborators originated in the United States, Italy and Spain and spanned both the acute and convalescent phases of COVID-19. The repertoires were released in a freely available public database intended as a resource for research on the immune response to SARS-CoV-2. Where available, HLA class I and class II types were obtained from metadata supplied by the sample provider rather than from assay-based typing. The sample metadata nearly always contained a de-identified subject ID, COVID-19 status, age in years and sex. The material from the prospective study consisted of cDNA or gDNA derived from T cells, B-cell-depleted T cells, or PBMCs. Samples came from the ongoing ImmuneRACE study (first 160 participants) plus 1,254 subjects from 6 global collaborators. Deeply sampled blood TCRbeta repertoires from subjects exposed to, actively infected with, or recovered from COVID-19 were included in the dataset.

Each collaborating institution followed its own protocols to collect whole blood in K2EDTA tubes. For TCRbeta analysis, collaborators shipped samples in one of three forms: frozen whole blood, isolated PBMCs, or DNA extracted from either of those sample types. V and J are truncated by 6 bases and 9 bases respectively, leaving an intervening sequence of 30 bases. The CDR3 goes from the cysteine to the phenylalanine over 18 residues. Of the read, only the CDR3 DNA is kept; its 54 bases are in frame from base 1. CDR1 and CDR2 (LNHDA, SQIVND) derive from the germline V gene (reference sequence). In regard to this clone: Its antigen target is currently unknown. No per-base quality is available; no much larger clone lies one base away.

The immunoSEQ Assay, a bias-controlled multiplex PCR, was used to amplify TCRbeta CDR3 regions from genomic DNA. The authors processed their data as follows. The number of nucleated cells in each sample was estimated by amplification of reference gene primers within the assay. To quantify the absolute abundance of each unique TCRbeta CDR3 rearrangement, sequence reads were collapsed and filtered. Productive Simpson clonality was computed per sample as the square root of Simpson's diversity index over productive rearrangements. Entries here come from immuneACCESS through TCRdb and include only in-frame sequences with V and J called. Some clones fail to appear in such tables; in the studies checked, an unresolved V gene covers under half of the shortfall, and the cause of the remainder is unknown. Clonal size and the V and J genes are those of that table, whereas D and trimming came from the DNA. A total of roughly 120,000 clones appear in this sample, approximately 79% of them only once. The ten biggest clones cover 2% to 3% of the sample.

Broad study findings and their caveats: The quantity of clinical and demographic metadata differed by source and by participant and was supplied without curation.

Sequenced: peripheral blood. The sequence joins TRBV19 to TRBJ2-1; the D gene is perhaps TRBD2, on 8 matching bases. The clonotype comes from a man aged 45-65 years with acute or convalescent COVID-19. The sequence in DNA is TGTGCCAGTAGCAGGGGGATACGAACGGGAGGGTATTTCGGTGAGCAGTTCTTC. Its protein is CASSRGIRTGGYFGEQFF.